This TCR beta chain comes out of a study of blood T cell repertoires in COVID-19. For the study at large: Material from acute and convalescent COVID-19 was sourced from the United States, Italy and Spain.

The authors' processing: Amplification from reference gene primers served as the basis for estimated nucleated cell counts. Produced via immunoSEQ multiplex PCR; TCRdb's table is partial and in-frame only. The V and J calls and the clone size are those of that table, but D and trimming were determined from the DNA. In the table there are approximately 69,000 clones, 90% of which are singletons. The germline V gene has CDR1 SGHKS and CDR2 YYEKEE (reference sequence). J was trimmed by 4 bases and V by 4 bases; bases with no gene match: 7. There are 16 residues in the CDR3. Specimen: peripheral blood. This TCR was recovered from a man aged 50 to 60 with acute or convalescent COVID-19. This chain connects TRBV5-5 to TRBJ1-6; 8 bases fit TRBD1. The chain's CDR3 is CASSIRTGTYNSPLHF. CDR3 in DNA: TGTGCCAGCAGCATTCGGACAGGGACGTATAATTCACCCCTCCACTTT.